This T cell receptor (beta chain) emerged from a study of radiation and T cells in renal cell carcinoma. This CDR3 region has 14 residues. Looked up from germline, CDR1 is SEHNR and CDR2 is FQNEAQ (reference sequence). After removal of 9 bases from V and 1 base from J, the junction contained 2 bases not matched to a gene. The time point: blood 2 weeks post-SBRT. As to treatment: 15 Gy SBRT to primary tumor, nephrectomy 4 weeks later. This renal cell carcinoma was of the clear cell type. Profiling relied on immunoSEQ multiplex PCR, and the TCRdb table lists in-frame clones only, not all of them. The table lists about 150,000 clones, 80% to 90% of them singletons.

The TCR originated in a woman in her fifties or sixties with renal cell carcinoma. The gene calls are TRBV7-9 and TRBJ2-3, with 12 bases lining up with TRBD2. Sequencing used blood, obtained from a patient whose treatment included radiotherapy and nephrectomy. DNA for the CDR3: TGTGCCAGTCGGACTAGCGGGGGCACAGATACGCAGTATTTT. It translates to CASRTSGGTDTQYF.